The source of this T cell receptor beta chain is a study of T cell responses to AZD1222 COVID-19 vaccine. The V end was cut by 5 bases, the J end by 6 bases, with 14 bases between. The CDR3 has 13 amino acids. From germline, CDR1 is SGHNT and CDR2 YENEEA. Study conclusions and caveats: It should be noted that donors were predominantly white British and more often female, and clonal diversity was possibly underestimated. Sampling captured repertoires only after the peak T cell response.

Produced via immunoSEQ multiplex PCR; TCRdb's table is partial and in-frame only. The sample contains 150,000 to 180,000 clones, 88% of which appear only once. Worth noting for this clone: Its cognate antigen is unknown.

This TCR came from an adult in good health. The sample here was peripheral blood, taken on day 0 of AZD1222 vaccination. The rearrangement joins TRBV11-3 to TRBJ2-7; a possible D gene is TRBD1 (6 bases). CDR3 bases: TGTGCCAGCAGCGCCGGCACAGGGTTCGAGCAGTACTTC. It codes for CASSAGTGFEQYF.